Below are 12 T cell receptor beta chains sequenced from a single sample in a study of identical twins. Via MiXCR, TCRdb re-called the 5' RACE reads, giving one row per CDR3 protein. The profile covers about 100,000 distinct CDR3 sequences, with just under 6% appearing a single time and roughly 12% taken by the ten largest. The sequencing input was memory T cells sorted from blood. The receptors come from a woman aged 50 to 65 in good health.

This clonotype came up many times. The rearrangement joins TRBV27 to TRBJ2-1; D perhaps matches TRBD2 (6 bases). Trimming cost V 7 bases and J 0 bases, with 10 bases left between them. This CDR3 has 14 amino acids. Germline V gene lookup returns CDR1 MNHEY and CDR2 SMNVEV (reference sequence). CDR3 DNA: TGTGCCAGCAAGGAGCGGGCCTCCTACAATGAGCAGTTCTTC. Translated: CASKERASYNEQFF.

This clonotype was picked up many times. The V and J genes are TRBV7-2 and TRBJ2-7; no reliable D call. This CDR3 is built from 15 residues. V lost 1 base and J 2 bases, leaving 12 bases between the germline ends. Germline CDR1 and CDR2: SGHTA and FQGNSA. In nucleotides, the CDR3 is TGTGCCAGCAGCTTAGAGGCTTCATTCCCCTACGAGCAGTACTTC. Translation gives CASSLEASFPYEQYF.

This clonotype was seen a few times. The genes are TRBV12-3 or TRBV12-4 and TRBJ2-1; TRBD2 aligns across 9 bases. V lost 8 bases to trimming and J lost 9 bases; unmatched junction nucleotides: 11. CDR3 length: 14 amino acids. The CDR3 loop is CASGRLAVQGEQFF. The CDR3 DNA follows: TGTGCCAGCGGGAGACTAGCGGTACAAGGTGAGCAGTTCTTC.

V usage is TRBV5-1 and J usage is TRBJ1-1; TRBD1 matches 9 bases. The germline gives CDR1 SGHRS, CDR2 YFSETQ. J gave up 4 bases and V 7 bases, and 8 bases lay outside the gene matches. The length of the CDR3 is 14 residues. CDR3 bases: TGCGCCAGCCGACAGGGGGTATCTTCCACTGAAGCTTTCTTT. This sequence encodes CASRQGVSSTEAFF.

The J gene is TRBJ1-2, the V gene TRBV30; D gene unclear. V shed 8 bases and J shed 8 bases, with 9 bases lying between them. This CDR3 is 9 amino acids long. Germline CDR1 GTSNPN, CDR2 SVGIG (reference sequence). The chain's CDR3 is CAGGPGYTF. CDR3 nucleotides: TGTGCCGGAGGCCCGGGCTACACCTTC.

This clonotype was recorded at least ten times. The chain carries TRBV10-2 and TRBJ1-5; weak D call: TRBD1 (5 bases). The CDR3 has 14 amino acids. Germline loops: CDR1 WSHSY, CDR2 SAAADI. The V end was cut by 4 bases, the J end by 0 bases, with 7 bases between. CDR3 region: CASSVTDSNQPQHF. CDR3 sequence (DNA): TGCGCCAGCAGTGTGACAGATAGCAATCAGCCCCAGCATTTT.

This clonotype occurred a few times. The chain combines TRBV12-3 or TRBV12-4 with TRBJ1-5; no firm D call. V was pared by 7 bases and J by 5 bases, with 12 bases between. This CDR3 contains 13 residues. The CDR3 loop reads CASTTSGDQPQHF. The CDR3 DNA is TGTGCCAGCACCACAAGTGGCGATCAGCCCCAGCATTTT.

This clonotype was seen at least ten times. The rearrangement uses TRBV20-1 and TRBJ2-3; TRBD2 matches at 13 bases. This CDR3 has 16 residues. Germline V lookup: CDR1 DFQATT, CDR2 SNEGSKA (reference sequence). Germline trimming cut 5 bases from V and 3 bases from J; bases unmatched to any gene: 8. The CDR3 DNA reads as TGCAGTGCTTCAAGGACTAGCGGGGGCGTAACAGATACGCAGTATTTT. As protein: CSASRTSGGVTDTQYF.

There are many counts of this clonotype. The chain combines TRBV18 with TRBJ2-7; 8 bases match TRBD1. The CDR3 extends over 14 amino acids. After removal of 3 bases from V and 2 bases from J, the junction contained 3 bases not matched to a gene. CDR1 KGHSH and CDR2 LQKENI come from the germline V gene. CDR3 residues: CASSPSTGAYEQYF. The CDR3 nucleotides read TGTGCCAGCTCACCCTCGACAGGGGCCTACGAGCAGTACTTC.

In its sample, this clonotype was seen many times. V usage is TRBV10-3 and J usage is TRBJ1-2; 8 bases are shared with TRBD1. Per germline, CDR1 ENHRY and CDR2 SYGVKD. Trimming cost V 3 bases and J 10 bases; bases outside gene matches: 10. The length of the CDR3 is 14 residues. The DNA of the CDR3 is TGTGCCATCAGTGAACCGGGAAACAGGGGGGACTACACCTTC. It yields the protein CAISEPGNRGDYTF.

This clonotype occurred many times. The chain links TRBV18 to TRBJ2-7, with D unclear. V shed 1 base and J shed 5 bases, with 6 bases lying between them. CDR3 length: 12 amino acids. Germline-derived CDR1 and CDR2 are KGHSH and LQKENI. As DNA, the CDR3 is TGTGCCAGCTCACCACGGGGTGACGAGCAGTACGTC. Its translation is CASSPRGDEQYV.

The sample holds many counts of this clonotype. The chain joins TRBV11-3 to TRBJ2-4; 7 nucleotides align to TRBD1. Germline V gene lookup returns CDR1 SGHNT and CDR2 YENEEA. With 5 bases clipped from V and 2 bases from J, the junction kept 12 bases outside the gene matches. This CDR3 contains 17 residues. In DNA form, the CDR3 reads TGTGCCAGCAGCCGTAGGGCAGGGGGTGATTCCAAAAACATTCAGTACTTC. Translation: CASSRRAGGDSKNIQYF.